These 30 T cell receptor beta chains originate from one sample sequenced in a study of control samples from healthy donors and cancer patients. TCRdb's copy holds only in-frame clones and misses some; the assay was immunoSEQ multiplex PCR. The sample holds over 100,000 clones, around 89% seen once. The sample comprised blood. The origin of the receptors is a woman aged 45-60 years in good health.

This clone showed up just once. The chain uses TRBV18 and TRBJ2-5, with D uncertain. V gave up 1 base and J gave up 5 bases, with 17 bases separating them. The CDR3 is 16 residues long. CDR1 and CDR2 (germline): KGHSH, LQKENI. The CDR3 protein is CASSPLGIDTSETQYF. CDR3 nucleotide sequence: TGTGCCAGCTCACCACTGGGGATCGACACCTCGGAGACCCAGTACTTC.

The rearrangement uses TRBV9 and TRBJ2-3; 8 bases are a match to TRBD1. With 0 bases clipped from V and 2 bases from J, the junction kept 8 bases outside the gene matches. CDR1 SGDLS and CDR2 YYNGEE come from the germline V gene. The CDR3 spans 17 residues. CDR3 nucleotides: TGTGCCAGCAGCGTAGGTTTGTCAGGGGGCCTCACAGATACGCAGTATTTT. Translation gives CASSVGLSGGLTDTQYF.

This clone has only a few counts. This rearrangement joins TRBV23-1 to TRBJ2-6, with D unclear. TRBV23-1 is recorded as an ORF, its role being uncertain. V lost 4 bases to trimming and J lost 4 bases, with 11 bases between them. This CDR3 is built from 15 residues. CDR3 DNA: TGCGCCAGCAGTCCAACCCCCCCCGGGGCCAACGTCCTGACTTTC. Protein: CASSPTPPGANVLTF.

This rearrangement joins TRBV5-6 to TRBJ2-7, with D possibly matching TRBD2 (6 bases). The CDR3 is 14 residues long. The germline CDR1 and CDR2 sequences are SGHDT and YYEEEE. Between the trimmed V and J ends, which lost 3 bases and 2 bases, there was a span of 12 bases. Here the CDR3 reads CASSYSGLAYEQYV. DNA of the CDR3: TGTGCCAGCAGCTATAGCGGATTGGCCTACGAGCAGTACGTC.

V and J are TRBV11-3 and TRBJ2-2; no clear D gene. This CDR3 contains 17 residues. Trimming removed 1 base at V and 0 bases at J, with 12 bases between. CDR1 and CDR2 (germline): SGHNT, YENEEA. The DNA for the CDR3 is TGTGCCAGCAGCTTAGTAAGATCGGGTTCGAACACCGGGGAGCTGTTTTTT. Its protein product is CASSLVRSGSNTGELFF.

V gene TRBV5-1 combines with J gene TRBJ2-5; 10 bases are shared with TRBD2. From germline, CDR1 is SGHRS and CDR2 YFSETQ. The CDR3 extends over 15 amino acids. Unmatched junction bases numbered 9, after V lost 4 bases and J lost 6 bases. CDR3 sequence (DNA): TGCGCCAGCAGCGCCACTAGCGGGACGGTAAAGACCCAGTACTTC. Residues: CASSATSGTVKTQYF.

This clone was counted only a few times. The chain has TRBV10-3 and TRBJ1-2; TRBD1 matches 7 bases. Unmatched junction bases numbered 7, after V lost 2 bases and J lost 4 bases. Germline V gives CDR1 ENHRY, CDR2 SYGVKD. This CDR3 contains 15 residues. For the CDR3, the DNA is TGTGCCATCAGTGAGAGACAGGGCGGTATCTATGGCTACACCTTC. Protein sequence: CAISERQGGIYGYTF.

This chain connects TRBV27 to TRBJ2-1, with TRBD2 matching over 11 bases. This CDR3 contains 15 residues. V trimming: 6 bases; J trimming: 4 bases; junction bases outside the gene matches: 5. The germline V gene encodes CDR1 MNHEY and CDR2 SMNVEV (reference sequence). As DNA, the CDR3 is TGTGCCAGCAGGTTAGCGGGAGGGCAATACAATGAGCAGTTCTTC. Translated, it gives CASRLAGGQYNEQFF.

Comment on this clone: The same CDR3 is also encoded by other DNA sequences in this sample. This chain connects TRBV5-6 to TRBJ2-7; D may correspond to TRBD1 or TRBD2 (5 bases each). Trimming removed 0 bases at V and 3 bases at J, with 7 bases between. The CDR3 is 13 amino acids. Germline V gene data show CDR1 as SGHDT and CDR2 as YYEEEE. The CDR3: CASSLAGSYEQYV. CDR3 coding DNA: TGTGCCAGCAGCTTGGCAGGGAGCTACGAGCAGTACGTC.

The V gene is TRBV7-3, the J gene TRBJ1-4, with D perhaps TRBD1 (5 bases). The CDR3 contains 15 residues. V was pared by 2 bases and J by 7 bases, with 14 bases between. Germline V gives CDR1 SGHTA, CDR2 FQGTGA. The CDR3 DNA is TGTGCCAGCAGCTTATCCAGGGTCCAGAGTGAAAAACTGTTTTTT. Translated: CASSLSRVQSEKLFF.

The J gene is TRBJ1-5, the V gene TRBV3-1 (or the pseudogene TRBV3-2), with 7 positions matching TRBD1. V gave up 1 base and J gave up 7 bases; unmatched junction bases: 7. The CDR3 covers 15 residues. CDR1 and CDR2 (germline): LGHDT, YNNKEL (reference sequence). DNA of the CDR3: TGTGCCAGCAGCCAAGGACAGGGCGGGATACAGCCCCAGCATTTT. Its protein is CASSQGQGGIQPQHF.

This chain connects TRBV6-1 to TRBJ2-7; 7 positions agree with TRBD1. Trimming took 1 base from V and 4 from J; bases not matched to a gene: 7. Germline lookup yields CDR1 MNHNS and CDR2 SASEGT. The CDR3 contains 15 residues. The CDR3 nucleotides read TGTGCCAGCAGTGAAGGACAGGGTTTAGGGTACGAGCAGTACTTC. As protein: CASSEGQGLGYEQYF.

V gene TRBV19 combines with J gene TRBJ2-2; 9 positions agree with TRBD2. The germline CDR1 and CDR2 sequences are LNHDA and SQIVND (reference sequence). After removal of 8 bases from V and 0 bases from J, the junction contained 7 bases not matched to a gene. This CDR3 is 16 amino acids long. The CDR3 reads CASERGAFTNTGELFF. Written as DNA, the CDR3 is TGTGCCAGTGAGCGGGGGGCCTTTACGAACACCGGGGAGCTGTTTTTT.

This clone was seen once. The CDR3 bases are TGTGCCAGTAGTATGTCGAGCGGGGGGAGCCGGCAGTTCTTC. Translated: CASSMSSGGSRQFF. The chain couples TRBV19 to TRBJ2-1, with TRBD2 identical over 9 bases. The length of the CDR3 is 14 residues. Germline V lookup: CDR1 LNHDA, CDR2 SQIVND (reference sequence). Trimming cost V 3 bases and J 12 bases; bases outside gene matches: 9.

The V gene is TRBV30, the J gene TRBJ1-4, with a possible D match to TRBD1 (6 bases). Trimming shortened V by 2 bases and J by 4 bases, and 11 bases separated the two germline ends. The CDR3 extends over 14 amino acids. CDR1 and CDR2 from the germline V gene are GTSNPN and SVGIG (reference sequence). The CDR3 sequence: CAWSTGTINEKLFF. CDR3 coding DNA: TGTGCCTGGAGTACCGGGACAATTAATGAAAAACTGTTTTTT.

This clone was recorded once. The rearrangement uses TRBV29-1 and TRBJ1-6, with D hard to call. This CDR3 is 13 amino acids long. Trimming removed 4 bases from V and 0 bases from J, with 4 bases in between. The germline V gene encodes CDR1 SQVTM and CDR2 ANQGSEA. The CDR3 sequence: CSVARSYNSPLHF. The CDR3 DNA reads as TGCAGCGTTGCCCGCTCCTATAATTCACCCCTCCACTTT.

The chain is built from TRBV7-9 and TRBJ1-2, with TRBD1 matching 7 bases. The ends lost 3 bases at V and 3 bases at J; junction bases unmatched: 4. Germline lookup yields CDR1 SEHNR and CDR2 FQNEAQ (reference sequence). This CDR3 contains 14 residues. CDR3 loop: CASSFQGGDYGYTF. The CDR3 nucleotides read TGTGCCAGCAGCTTTCAGGGGGGTGACTATGGCTACACCTTC.

V usage is TRBV5-1 and J usage is TRBJ1-3, with D uncertain. Trimming pared 4 bases from V and 0 bases from J, leaving 8 bases between. Germline values: CDR1 SGHRS, CDR2 YFSETQ. The CDR3 spans 14 residues. CDR3 sequence reads: CASSGMSSGNTIYF. Written as DNA, the CDR3 is TGCGCCAGCAGCGGGATGAGCTCTGGAAACACCATATATTTT.

This clone was counted a few times. The chain is built from TRBV12-5 and TRBJ1-5; weak D call: TRBD1 (6 bases). The length of the CDR3 is 16 residues. V lost 2 bases, J lost 8 bases, and 19 bases lay in between. Germline V lookup: CDR1 LGHNT, CDR2 FRNRAP. The CDR3 here is CASGLLRVGGGKPQHF. As DNA, the CDR3 is TGTGCTAGTGGTTTGCTCAGAGTAGGAGGGGGGAAGCCCCAGCATTTT.

The J gene is TRBJ2-3, the V gene TRBV28; tentatively, D is TRBD1 (5 bases). The CDR3 sequence is 13 residues long. Germline V CDR1 and CDR2: MDHEN, SYDVKM. V lost 6 bases and J 4 bases, leaving 11 bases between the germline ends. CDR3 loop: CASRWQGADTQYF. As DNA, the CDR3 is TGTGCCAGCAGATGGCAGGGCGCAGATACGCAGTATTTT.

The chain recombines TRBV11-2 with TRBJ1-2, with D tentatively TRBD1 (6 bases). Germline V gives CDR1 SGHAT, CDR2 FQNNGV. This CDR3 comprises 15 residues. V lost 1 base and J lost 3, with 12 bases in between. The CDR3 loop reads CASSLGQGTYYGYTF. The CDR3 DNA reads as TGTGCCAGCAGCTTAGGGCAGGGGACATACTATGGCTACACCTTC.

This clone appeared once. This chain links TRBV19 with TRBJ2-1; 7 bases are a match to TRBD1. V lost 6 bases, J lost 8 bases, and 7 bases stayed unmatched. This CDR3 has 13 residues. The germline V gene encodes CDR1 LNHDA and CDR2 SQIVND (reference sequence). CDR3 nucleotide sequence: TGTGCCAGTAGCCCGACAGGGATCGATGAGCAGTTCTTC. It translates to CASSPTGIDEQFF.

The chain joins TRBV19 to TRBJ1-2; 10 bases fit TRBD1. CDR1 is LNHDA, CDR2 SQIVND, per germline (reference sequence). V dropped 7 bases and J dropped 7; count of bases not matched to a gene: 12. The CDR3 has 15 amino acids. The DNA of the CDR3 is TGTGCCAGTACCACCCAGGACAGGGGGGCGCGTGGCTACACCTTC. This gives the protein CASTTQDRGARGYTF.

V usage is TRBV6-2 or TRBV6-3 and J usage is TRBJ2-7; D not resolved. Per germline, CDR1 MNHEY and CDR2 SVGEGT. This CDR3 has 13 amino acids. Deletions cut 4 bases from V and 0 bases from J, with 7 bases between. CDR3 DNA sequence: TGTGCCAGCAGTTCATCCGACTCCTACGAGCAGTACGTC. Residues: CASSSSDSYEQYV.

This sequence joins TRBV13 and TRBJ1-2; weak D call: TRBD1 (6 bases). The CDR3 spans 13 residues. The V end was cut by 3 bases, the J end by 6 bases, with 11 bases between. Germline CDR1 and CDR2: PRHDT and FYEKMQ (reference sequence). The CDR3 DNA reads as TGTGCCAGCAGCTTGGGGGGCGCAGATGGCTACACCTTC. As protein: CASSLGGADGYTF.

The genes are TRBV18 and TRBJ2-7, with 10 positions matching TRBD1. This CDR3 spans 15 amino acids. Trimming removed 2 bases from V and 3 bases from J; junction bases left unmatched: 4. Germline V gene sequence: CDR1 KGHSH, CDR2 LQKENI. The CDR3 nucleotides are TGTGCCAGCTCACCAGGACAGGGGGGTTTCTACGAGCAGTACGTC. It encodes CASSPGQGGFYEQYV.

This chain joins TRBV5-5 and TRBJ1-5; TRBD1 might be the D (5 bases). Germline assignment: CDR1 SGHKS and CDR2 YYEKEE (reference sequence). This CDR3 has 13 residues. The V gene lost 0 bases and the J gene lost 7 bases, with 8 bases spanning the gap. The CDR3 loop reads CASSLEGKQPQHF. In DNA, the CDR3 is TGTGCCAGCAGCTTGGAGGGGAAGCAGCCCCAGCATTTT.

The genes are TRBV19 and TRBJ1-2; 7 bases are shared with TRBD1. The CDR3 length is 13 residues. The germline gives CDR1 LNHDA, CDR2 SQIVND (reference sequence). V shed 5 bases, J shed 3 bases, and the junction held 3 bases outside the gene matches. The CDR3 DNA follows: TGTGCCAGTAGTCTAGGGGGCCACTATGGCTACACCTTC. Translation: CASSLGGHYGYTF.

This clone was recorded only once. J is TRBJ1-1 and V is TRBV7-7; TRBD1 might be the D (6 bases). Trimming stripped 5 bases from V and 1 base from J, with 11 bases between. Germline lookup yields CDR1 SSHAT and CDR2 FNYEAQ (reference sequence). The CDR3 totals 14 residues. The DNA of the CDR3 is TGTGCCAGCAGCCCCCCGACAGGGAACACTGAAGCTTTCTTT. Translating gives CASSPPTGNTEAFF.

DNA of the CDR3: TGTGCCAGCAGTTTATATTCCGGGACAGGGGATCAGCCCCAGCATTTT. Translating gives CASSLYSGTGDQPQHF. The rearrangement uses TRBV27 and TRBJ1-5; the match to TRBD1 covers 10 bases. Losses at the gene ends were 1 base for V and 5 bases for J; bases not matched to a gene: 5. CDR1 and CDR2 from the germline V gene are MNHEY and SMNVEV (reference sequence). The CDR3 is 16 amino acids.